A selection of T cell receptor beta chains follows, all from one sample in a study of blood T cell repertoires in COVID-19. The repertoire was sequenced with immunoSEQ multiplex PCR; TCRdb's copy has only in-frame clones and lacks some. The table records about 410,000 clones, roughly 91% of them present only once. Sequenced input: PBMCs or T cells enriched from blood (not recorded which). Source of these receptors: a woman aged 25 to 39 who had recovered from COVID-19. The CDR3 runs from the conserved cysteine through the conserved F or W. The order of the fields is J gene, V gene, CDR3 protein.

j_gene: TRBJ1-6; v_gene: TRBV19; CDR3aa: CASSIVPQSNSPLHF
j_gene: TRBJ2-7; v_gene: TRBV29-1; CDR3aa: CSVVPFGSSYEQYF
j_gene: TRBJ1-6; v_gene: TRBV3-1/TRBV3-2; CDR3aa: CASRGFGSSYNSPLHF
j_gene: TRBJ2-1; v_gene: TRBV19; CDR3aa: CASSLGLAGELAIEQFF
j_gene: TRBJ2-7; v_gene: TRBV11-2; CDR3aa: CASSLVLEQYF
j_gene: TRBJ1-2; v_gene: TRBV6-5; CDR3aa: CASSYSDRARGGYTF
j_gene: TRBJ1-1; v_gene: TRBV5-1; CDR3aa: CASSLDSPGLNTEAFF
j_gene: TRBJ2-3; v_gene: TRBV3-1/TRBV3-2; CDR3aa: CASSQFTSGSYTDTQYF
j_gene: TRBJ2-5; v_gene: TRBV4-1; CDR3aa: CASSQTLWEQGELQETQYF
j_gene: TRBJ2-1; v_gene: TRBV27; CDR3aa: CASSLIASGHNEQFF
j_gene: TRBJ1-1; v_gene: TRBV7-7; CDR3aa: CASSRTANTEAFF
j_gene: TRBJ2-7; v_gene: TRBV5-5; CDR3aa: CASSLGRGRSSYEQYF
j_gene: TRBJ1-2; v_gene: TRBV5-1; CDR3aa: CASSLQDVDGYTF
j_gene: TRBJ2-5; v_gene: TRBV5-1; CDR3aa: CASSPAGGIQETQYF
j_gene: TRBJ1-5; v_gene: TRBV2; CDR3aa: CASNRHGFNSNQPQHF
j_gene: TRBJ1-2; v_gene: TRBV30; CDR3aa: CAWSQVRDYGYTF
j_gene: TRBJ2-1; v_gene: TRBV9; CDR3aa: CASSDGDKHNEQFF
j_gene: TRBJ1-5; v_gene: TRBV3-1/TRBV3-2; CDR3aa: CASSSRQGSQPQHF
j_gene: TRBJ1-1; v_gene: TRBV20-1; CDR3aa: CSASNRGNTEAFF
j_gene: TRBJ1-3; v_gene: TRBV2; CDR3aa: CASRGAWTGIISGNTIYF
j_gene: TRBJ1-2; v_gene: TRBV12-3/TRBV12-4; CDR3aa: CASSDRGSYTF
j_gene: TRBJ2-5; v_gene: TRBV30; CDR3aa: CAWSSTGGQETQYF
j_gene: TRBJ2-7; v_gene: TRBV3-1/TRBV3-2; CDR3aa: CAISRGASSYEQYF
j_gene: TRBJ2-3; v_gene: TRBV7-2; CDR3aa: CASSLRGLAGSSTDTQYF
j_gene: TRBJ2-7; v_gene: TRBV7-9; CDR3aa: CASSVRTGDVVEQYF
j_gene: TRBJ2-2; v_gene: TRBV18; CDR3aa: CASSPRGMGQLSNTGELFF
j_gene: TRBJ2-7; v_gene: TRBV5-1; CDR3aa: CASSLGPSGRGYEQYF
j_gene: TRBJ2-1; v_gene: TRBV9; CDR3aa: CASSARDRAISEQFF
j_gene: TRBJ2-1; v_gene: TRBV28; CDR3aa: CASGTSGSYNEQFF
j_gene: TRBJ2-7; v_gene: TRBV9; CDR3aa: CASSDGTGRYEQYF
j_gene: TRBJ1-5; v_gene: TRBV6-6; CDR3aa: CASSPNRRDRGNQPQHF
j_gene: TRBJ2-1; v_gene: TRBV12-5; CDR3aa: CASGLWTSFNEQFF
j_gene: TRBJ2-1; v_gene: TRBV5-4; CDR3aa: CASSLGGNEQFF
j_gene: TRBJ1-5; v_gene: TRBV27; CDR3aa: CASSLIGNQPQHF
j_gene: TRBJ2-7; v_gene: TRBV15; CDR3aa: CATSRDGGGAGYEQYF
j_gene: TRBJ2-7; v_gene: TRBV6-2/TRBV6-3; CDR3aa: CASSYAVTYEQYF